A selection of T cell receptor beta chains follows, all from one sample in a study of CD8 T cells in ankylosing spondylitis. MiXCR was run by TCRdb on the 5' RACE reads, yielding one entry per CDR3 protein. This sample yields 150,000 to 200,000 distinct CDR3 sequences, of which about an eighth are seen a single time; approximately 11% belongs to the top ten. Sequenced input: blood, either unsorted or a sorted T cell fraction (not recorded which). The origin of the receptors is a female donor with ankylosing spondylitis or in good health (not recorded which). CDR3s include the opening cysteine and the closing phenylalanine or tryptophan. Each record gives: CDR3 DNA, CDR3 protein, clone size, V gene, J gene, D gene. The D gene is left open where the match is weak. Some rows have no size entry. The others give once, few or many, or a class for an expanded clone.

TGTGCCAGCAGCCCTGTACTGCGGGAGTCCTACAATGAGCAGTTCTTC	CASSPVLRESYNEQFF	many	TRBV3-1	TRBJ2-1	TRBD2
TGTGCCAGTAGTAGGGACCAGAACACTGAAGCTTTCTTT	CASSRDQNTEAFF	few	TRBV19	TRBJ1-1	-
TGTGCCAGCAGTTTAGCGGGGAGCAATGAGCAGTTCTTC	CASSLAGSNEQFF	many	TRBV27	TRBJ2-1	-
TGTGCCAGCAGTTACCCGATGATTGGTCAGGGTAATCGAACAGATACGCAGTATTTT	CASSYPMIGQGNRTDTQYF	-	TRBV6-5	TRBJ2-3	-
TGTGCCAGCAGCTTAGGTTGGGAGACCCCTAATGAGCAGTTCTTC	CASSLGWETPNEQFF	many	TRBV13	TRBJ2-1	-
TGCGCCAGCAGCTCGGGACTAGCGGGAAGTGGTACGCAGTATTTT	CASSSGLAGSGTQYF	few	TRBV5-1	TRBJ2-3	TRBD2
TGCAGTGCTGTCCCGGGACAGGGGAACTATGGCTACACCTTC	CSAVPGQGNYGYTF	-	TRBV20-1	TRBJ1-2	TRBD1
TGTGCCAGCAGCCATTTAGCGGGAGAGGTCAATGAGCAGTTCTTC	CASSHLAGEVNEQFF	-	TRBV7-9	TRBJ2-1	TRBD2
TGTGCCAGCAGTGCACAGGGAAAGGAGGGAAACACCATATATTTT	CASSAQGKEGNTIYF	-	TRBV28	TRBJ1-3	-
TGTGCCACCAGTGCTAACAGGGACACCGGGGAGCTGTTTTTT	CATSANRDTGELFF	few	TRBV24-1	TRBJ2-2	-
TGTGCCAGCGGATACAGGGGGCGCGGGGATGAGCAGTTCTTC	CASGYRGRGDEQFF	-	TRBV11-1	TRBJ2-1	TRBD1
TGTGCCAGCAGCTTCAGGGAGGCCCTCAATGAGCAGTTCTTC	CASSFREALNEQFF	-	TRBV5-8	TRBJ2-1	-
TGCAGTGCTAACCGGGACACCGATCAGCCCCAGCATTTT	CSANRDTDQPQHF	many	TRBV20-1	TRBJ1-5	-
TGCTGTGCTACCCGTCCCGGGACAGGGAGAAAAACTGAAGCTTTCTTT	CCATRPGTGRKTEAFF	-	TRBV20-1	TRBJ1-1	TRBD1
TGCGCCAGCAGCTTGATGGCTAGCCCTCCCTACGAGCAGTACTTC	CASSLMASPPYEQYF	few	TRBV5-1	TRBJ2-7	-
TGTGCCACCCGGGACAGGGGAGAGGGTCAGCCCCAGCATTTT	CATRDRGEGQPQHF	many	TRBV24-1	TRBJ1-5	TRBD1
TGCGCCAGCAGCCAAGATAGGGGCCCTTATGGCTACACCTTC	CASSQDRGPYGYTF	many	TRBV4-3	TRBJ1-2	-
TGTGCCAGCAGCTCGTCCCCGGGTGTAGGGAATACGCAGTATTTT	CASSSSPGVGNTQYF	-	TRBV7-3	TRBJ2-3	-
TGCAGCGTCCGGGTCACAGATACGCAGTATTTT	CSVRVTDTQYF	many	TRBV29-1	TRBJ2-3	-
TGTGCCAGCAGCCGAGGGCCTCCGTACTATGGCTACACCTTC	CASSRGPPYYGYTF	many	TRBV14	TRBJ1-2	-
TGCAGTGCTAGAGATTCGTGGCAGGGGGTACTCTCCTACGAGCAGTACTTC	CSARDSWQGVLSYEQYF	-	TRBV20-1	TRBJ2-7	TRBD1
TGCAGTGCTCCCGGGACGGGATACTCCTACGAGCAGTACTTC	CSAPGTGYSYEQYF	-	TRBV20-1	TRBJ2-7	-
TGTGCCAGCAGCTCCCGAGGCCGGGATACGCAGTATTTT	CASSSRGRDTQYF	-	TRBV7-2	TRBJ2-3	-
TGTGCCAGCAGCTTAGGGGGTCCACCTGAAGATACGCAGTATTTT	CASSLGGPPEDTQYF	-	TRBV7-9	TRBJ2-3	-
TGTGCCAGCAGCCTATTTGAGACCCAGTACTTC	CASSLFETQYF	-	TRBV7-2	TRBJ2-5	-
TGTGCCAGCAGGAAGGTAGCGGGAGGCTACAATGAGCAGTTCTTC	CASRKVAGGYNEQFF	-	TRBV2	TRBJ2-1	TRBD2
TGTGCCAGCAGCTTCGACAGTCTGTCACCCCTCCACTTT	CASSFDSLSPLHF	few	TRBV7-3	TRBJ1-6	-
TGTGCCAGCAGCCAAAATGAGCCTAGCGCACACAATGAGCAGTTCTTC	CASSQNEPSAHNEQFF	many	TRBV3-1	TRBJ2-1	-
TGTGCCAGCAGCAGGGGTGCGAATGAAGCTTTCTTT	CASSRGANEAFF	few	TRBV5-4	TRBJ1-1	-
TGTGCCAGCTCACCGTCAGCGGTGATCTACGAGCAGTACTTC	CASSPSAVIYEQYF	few	TRBV18	TRBJ2-7	-
TGTGCCAGCAGCAAGAGGATCCGGAATTCACCCCTCCACTTT	CASSKRIRNSPLHF	many	TRBV21-1	TRBJ1-6	-
TGTGCCAGCAGAGACAGGGATTGGTACAATGAGCAGTTCTTC	CASRDRDWYNEQFF	many	TRBV7-2	TRBJ2-1	TRBD1
TGTGCCAGCAGCGTCCGGGGAAATCAGCCCCAGCATTTT	CASSVRGNQPQHF	many	TRBV7-2	TRBJ1-5	-
TGTGCCAGCAGCTATCGTAGGGGCGGGTTTACCCAGTACTTC	CASSYRRGGFTQYF	many	TRBV7-2	TRBJ2-5	-
TGCGCCAGCAGCCGTGGGACAGCTCGGTCACCCCTCCACTTT	CASSRGTARSPLHF	many	TRBV5-1	TRBJ1-6	TRBD1
TGTGCCAGCAGGACTTCTGGGCAGGGGGGCGGGGAGCTGTTTTTT	CASRTSGQGGGELFF	few	TRBV27	TRBJ2-2	-
TGTGCCAGCAGCTTACGGTGGGGGGGCGCGGGAACCGGGGAGCTGTTTTTT	CASSLRWGGAGTGELFF	-	TRBV11-2	TRBJ2-2	-
TGTGCCAGCAGTGAAATTGGGGGTAACAATGAGCAGTTCTTC	CASSEIGGNNEQFF	many	TRBV6-1	TRBJ2-1	-
TGTGCCACCAGTGATTTCCTCGGGACAGGGGTTGTTGGTGGGGAGCTGTTTTTT	CATSDFLGTGVVGGELFF	many	TRBV24-1	TRBJ2-2	TRBD1
TGTGCCAGCAGCTTAGAGTGGGTTCCGGGTGGAACAGATACGCAGTATTTT	CASSLEWVPGGTDTQYF	many	TRBV11-2	TRBJ2-3	-
TGCGCCAGCAGCTTGGAGGCTAGCGGGAGGCTCAACAATGAGCAGTTCTTC	CASSLEASGRLNNEQFF	many	TRBV5-1	TRBJ2-1	TRBD2
TGCAGTGCCCGGGACATCGGCACTAACTATGGCTACACCTTC	CSARDIGTNYGYTF	many	TRBV20-1	TRBJ1-2	-
TGCAGTGCTCACCCGGGAGGGAACAATCAGCCCCAGCATTTT	CSAHPGGNNQPQHF	many	TRBV20-1	TRBJ1-5	-
TGCAGTGCTAGGGACACAGGGGTCAATGGCTACACCTTC	CSARDTGVNGYTF	many	TRBV20-1	TRBJ1-2	TRBD1
TGTGCCAGCAGTTACCCGCTGGACGGAGGATTTAATCAGCCCCAGCATTTT	CASSYPLDGGFNQPQHF	few	TRBV6-2/TRBV6-3	TRBJ1-5	-
TGCGCCAGCAGCCAAGGTCGGGACTACGAGCAGTACTTC	CASSQGRDYEQYF	-	TRBV4-3	TRBJ2-7	-
TGTGCCAGGGCGGAACGGGAGAGGTACATTCAGTACTTC	CARAERERYIQYF	many	TRBV27	TRBJ2-4	-
TGTGCCAGCAGAACAGGGTTCGAGCAGTACTTC	CASRTGFEQYF	-	TRBV6-2/TRBV6-3	TRBJ2-7	-
TGCAGTGCCAAGAGAACCCAAGATACGCAGTATTTT	CSAKRTQDTQYF	-	TRBV20-1	TRBJ2-3	-
TGTGCCAGCAGTCCCCTGGACCGAGATACGCAGTATTTT	CASSPLDRDTQYF	few	TRBV12-3/TRBV12-4	TRBJ2-3	-
TGTGCCAGCAGCTTGAATCGGAACACCGGGGAGCTGTTTTTT	CASSLNRNTGELFF	few	TRBV7-2	TRBJ2-2	-
TGTGCCAGCAGCGCTATTGAAGATACGCAGTATTTT	CASSAIEDTQYF	few	TRBV6-6	TRBJ2-3	-
TGTGCCACCAGTAGGTTACACACAGATACGCAGTATTTT	CATSRLHTDTQYF	many	TRBV24-1	TRBJ2-3	-
TGTGCCACTTACCCAGGGGGCTCCGGGGGTGGCTACACCTTC	CATYPGGSGGGYTF	-	TRBV19	TRBJ1-2	TRBD1
TGTGCCAGCAGTCGGGCCGGGGGCTTAGCGGGGTCCTACAATGAGCAGTTCTTC	CASSRAGGLAGSYNEQFF	-	TRBV12-3/TRBV12-4	TRBJ2-1	TRBD2
TGTGCCAGTAAGGGGGTTGAGTTGGATCAGCCCCAGCATTTT	CASKGVELDQPQHF	many	TRBV19	TRBJ1-5	-
TGCGCCAGCAGCCAAACTCCCGGGACAGGGTATATGAACACTGAAGCTTTCTTT	CASSQTPGTGYMNTEAFF	many	TRBV4-1	TRBJ1-1	TRBD1
TGTGCCAGCCTTTCGACGTTAGCTAACTATGGCTACACCTTC	CASLSTLANYGYTF	few	TRBV12-3/TRBV12-4	TRBJ1-2	-
TGTGCCTGGAGTGGCTGGGGAAACACCATATATTTT	CAWSGWGNTIYF	few	TRBV30	TRBJ1-3	-
TGTGCCAGCAGTGAATATGGGGGAAACTCCTACAATGAGCAGTTCTTC	CASSEYGGNSYNEQFF	many	TRBV25-1	TRBJ2-1	-